What follows describes a single T cell receptor beta chain. Its antigen is currently not known. Base qualities are missing; no much larger clone stands one base away. The CDR3 contains 14 residues, cysteine and phenylalanine counted. The only DNA kept is the CDR3, 42 bases in frame from the first base. The germline V gene (reference sequence) supplies CDR1 MNHEY and CDR2 SMNVEV. V is pared back by 3 bases and J by 8 bases, with 11 bases lying between the germline termini. This entry belongs to a study of blood T cell repertoires in COVID-19 (dated by TCRdb to 2019 to 2021). Background for the entire study: Samples covering the acute and convalescent phases of COVID-19 were provided by collaborators in the United States, Italy and Spain. The material from the prospective study consisted of cDNA or gDNA derived from T cells, B-cell-depleted T cells, or PBMCs. The dataset comprised deeply sampled blood TCRbeta repertoires from subjects exposed to, actively infected with, or recovered from COVID-19. The repertoires were made available in a free public database intended to serve as a resource for research on the immune response to SARS-CoV-2. The samples were drawn from the first 160 participants of the ongoing ImmuneRACE study and from 1,254 subjects provided by 6 global collaborators. Sample metadata almost always included a de-identified subject ID, COVID-19 status, age in years and sex. Where available, HLA class I and class II types were taken from metadata supplied by the sample provider and were not determined by assay-based typing. On the study overall, not on this receptor specifically: How much clinical and demographic metadata was included differed by source and by participant, and the metadata was provided uncurated.

A second Seattle source provided samples from volunteer blood donors who had recovered from COVID-19. Collaborating institutions collected whole blood in K2EDTA tubes following their own protocols. For TCRbeta analysis, collaborator samples were shipped as frozen whole blood, as isolated PBMCs, or as DNA extracted from either sample type. The immunoSEQ Assay, a bias-controlled multiplex PCR, was used to amplify TCRbeta CDR3 regions from genomic DNA. Per the original workflow: Within the assay, amplification of reference gene primers was used to estimate how many nucleated cells each sample contained. To quantify the absolute abundance of each unique TCRbeta CDR3 rearrangement, sequence reads were collapsed and filtered. Productive Simpson clonality was computed per sample as the square root of Simpson's diversity index over productive rearrangements. The table comes from immuneACCESS by way of TCRdb, which keeps in-frame sequences with V and J called. Part of the clones is missing from these tables; in studies checked, under half for an unresolved V gene and the rest for unknown reasons. From that table come the V and J calls and clone size; the DNA was used to work out D and trimming. The sample contains 200,000 to 300,000 clones, 88% of them found a single time. Of the sample, 4% is held by the ten largest clones.

Recombination connected TRBV27 to TRBJ1-6; the D gene remains uncertain. This TCR was recovered from a man aged 60 to 75 who had recovered from COVID-19. Sequencing was done on a sample of peripheral blood. In nucleotides, the sequence is TGTGCCAGCAGTTTCCGAGGGAATCATTCACCCCTCCACTTT. It codes for CASSFRGNHSPLHF.